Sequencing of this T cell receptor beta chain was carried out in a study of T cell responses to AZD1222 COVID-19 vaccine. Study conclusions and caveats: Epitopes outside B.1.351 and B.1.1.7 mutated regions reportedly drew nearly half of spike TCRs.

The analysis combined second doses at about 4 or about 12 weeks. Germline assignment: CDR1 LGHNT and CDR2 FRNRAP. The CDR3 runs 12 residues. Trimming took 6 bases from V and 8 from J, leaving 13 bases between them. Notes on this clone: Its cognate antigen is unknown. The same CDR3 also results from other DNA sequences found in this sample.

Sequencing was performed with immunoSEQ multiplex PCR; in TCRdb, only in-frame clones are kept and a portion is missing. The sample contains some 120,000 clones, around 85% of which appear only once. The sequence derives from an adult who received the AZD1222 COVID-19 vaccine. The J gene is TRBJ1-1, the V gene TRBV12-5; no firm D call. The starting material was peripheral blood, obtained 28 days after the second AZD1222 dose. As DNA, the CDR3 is TGTGCTAGTGGACTGACCGGCAGAGAAGCTTTCTTT. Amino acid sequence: CASGLTGREAFF.